A selection of T cell receptor beta chains follows, all from one sample in a study of T cell responses to AZD1222 COVID-19 vaccine. Sequencing was performed with immunoSEQ multiplex PCR; in TCRdb, only in-frame clones are kept and a portion is missing. The repertoire has 98,000 or so clones, more than 75% of them found once; the top ten carry over 3%. The sample was peripheral blood, taken 28 days after the second dose of the MenACWY control vaccine. These receptors were taken from an adult who received the MenACWY meningococcal vaccine as a control. The CDR3 runs from the conserved cysteine through the conserved F or W. The D gene is left open where the match is weak. Clone size is not always given. Where it is, it says once, few, many or a class for expanded clones.

TRBJ1-1	-	-	TRBV28	TGTGCCAGCAGTTATACAGTTGGGACTGAAGCTTTCTTT	CASSYTVGTEAFF
TRBJ2-1	-	-	TRBV5-8	TGTGCCAGCAGCTGGGATTGGACAGCTACCTACAATGAGCAGTTCTTC	CASSWDWTATYNEQFF
TRBJ2-7	-	-	TRBV18	TGTGCCAGCTCACCACGGTCGGCAGGGAATCGCTACGAGCAGTACTTC	CASSPRSAGNRYEQYF
TRBJ2-3	-	once	TRBV9	TGTGCCAGCAGCGTAGAAAGCACAGATACGCAGTATTTT	CASSVESTDTQYF
TRBJ2-7	TRBD2	-	TRBV3-1/TRBV3-2	TGTGCCAGCAGCCAGGGACTAGCGGGACTCTACGAGCAGTACTTC	CASSQGLAGLYEQYF
TRBJ1-1	-	-	TRBV28	TGTGGAACCAGGGGTTTTGGGATGAACACTGAAGCTTTCTTT	CGTRGFGMNTEAFF
TRBJ2-3	TRBD2	-	TRBV7-2	TGTGCCAGCAGCTTGACTAGCGGGCCAGATACGCAGTATTTT	CASSLTSGPDTQYF
TRBJ1-1	-	-	TRBV3-1/TRBV3-2	TGTGCCAGCAGCCAAGCGCTACAGGGAGATTTCGGCACTGAAGCTTTCTTT	CASSQALQGDFGTEAFF
TRBJ2-5	-	once	TRBV11-2	TGTGCCAGCACCCGGCTAGCCCCCCAAGAGACCCAGTACTTC	CASTRLAPQETQYF
TRBJ2-7	TRBD1	-	TRBV10-3	TGTGGCACAGGGGGTCCTTCCTACGAGCAGTACTTC	CGTGGPSYEQYF
TRBJ1-5	TRBD1	-	TRBV19	TGTGCCAGTAGTATGGGTCGGACAGGGGGGTATCAGCCCCAGCATTTT	CASSMGRTGGYQPQHF
TRBJ1-1	TRBD1	once	TRBV7-2	TGTGCCAGCAGCCTCCGGATAGAGCAGGGGGCAGCTTTCTTT	CASSLRIEQGAAFF
TRBJ2-2	TRBD2	-	TRBV12-3/TRBV12-4	TGTGCCATAAGCGGGGGAGGGACCGGGGAGCTGTTTTTT	CAISGGGTGELFF
TRBJ2-7	TRBD1	-	TRBV2	TGTGCCAGCAGGGGGACAGGGTGGAGCTACGAGCAGTACTTC	CASRGTGWSYEQYF
TRBJ2-2	-	-	TRBV14	TGTGCCAGCAGTCCTCCGGGGCTAGCCGACGGCACCGGGGAGCTGTTTTTT	CASSPPGLADGTGELFF
TRBJ2-3	-	-	TRBV24-1	TGTGCCACCAGTGATACCCACCGCGGGGCAAGCACAGATACGCAGTATTTT	CATSDTHRGASTDTQYF
TRBJ1-5	TRBD1	-	TRBV6-2/TRBV6-3	TGTGCCAGCAGTGACCTTCGCAGGGGGCGTAGCAATCAGCCCCAGCATTTT	CASSDLRRGRSNQPQHF
TRBJ1-6	TRBD1	-	TRBV4-1	TGCGCCAGCAGCCAGGTCGGCCGGGACAGGGGAAACTCACCCCTCCACTTT	CASSQVGRDRGNSPLHF
TRBJ2-7	-	-	TRBV11-2	TGTGCCAGCAGCTTAGGGATCGAGCAGTACTTC	CASSLGIEQYF
TRBJ2-2	-	-	TRBV18	TGTGCCAGCTCATCGACAAACGGGGAGCTGTTTTTT	CASSSTNGELFF
TRBJ1-6	-	-	TRBV9	TGTGCCAGCAGCGTAGAAGAACAGGGCCGTTCACCCCTCCACTTT	CASSVEEQGRSPLHF
TRBJ1-2	-	-	TRBV7-9	TGTGCCAGCAGCTTAGCGGGCCGAGCCCACTATGGCTACACCTTC	CASSLAGRAHYGYTF
TRBJ2-2	TRBD1	-	TRBV7-3	TGTGCCAGCAGCGGACAGGGGACGAACACCGGGGAGCTGTTTTTT	CASSGQGTNTGELFF
TRBJ1-3	-	-	TRBV2	TGTGCCAGCAGTGAAGGAAGGGGCGGAAACACCATATATTTT	CASSEGRGGNTIYF
TRBJ2-5	TRBD2	-	TRBV4-1	TGCGCCAGCAGCCCTAGAGGGGAGGCGGGGGGTTCCCAAGAGACCCAGTACTTC	CASSPRGEAGGSQETQYF
TRBJ1-2	-	-	TRBV15	TGTGCCACCAGCAGAGATCAGATTAGAAAAGGAGGACAGTCTGGTGGCTACACCTTC	CATSRDQIRKGGQSGGYTF
TRBJ2-7	-	-	TRBV18	TGTGCCAGCTCACCACCTACGGACCACGAGCAGTACTTC	CASSPPTDHEQYF
TRBJ1-1	-	few	TRBV7-8	TGTGCCAGCAGCCCTCTCACTGAAGCTTTCTTT	CASSPLTEAFF
TRBJ1-1	-	-	TRBV27	TGTGCCAGCAGTTTTAGGGCGTCGAACACTGAAGCTTTCTTT	CASSFRASNTEAFF
TRBJ2-2	-	few	TRBV3-1/TRBV3-2	TGTGCCAGCAGCCTACCCAGGGGCCGGGAGCTGTTTTTT	CASSLPRGRELFF
TRBJ1-3	-	few	TRBV7-9	TGTGCCAGCAGCTCCGTGGGAGGTGCCGGAAACACCATATATTTT	CASSSVGGAGNTIYF
TRBJ2-3	TRBD2	-	TRBV3-1/TRBV3-2	TGTGCCAGCAGCCCAGGAGCGGGGCGGGCCTGGGGCACAGATACGCAGTATTTT	CASSPGAGRAWGTDTQYF
TRBJ1-1	-	-	TRBV11-2	TGTGCCAGCAGCTTGTGGGGTAACACTGAAGCTTTCTTT	CASSLWGNTEAFF
TRBJ2-5	TRBD1	-	TRBV7-9	TGTGCCAGCAGCTTCCCGACAGGGTCAAATTCAGAGACCCAGTACTTC	CASSFPTGSNSETQYF
TRBJ1-2	TRBD1	once	TRBV27	TGTGCCAGCACCCTCGGACAGGGGTATGGCTACACCTTC	CASTLGQGYGYTF
TRBJ1-4	-	-	TRBV9	TGTGCCAGCAGAACGATTTGGACAGCCGATGAAAAACTGTTTTTT	CASRTIWTADEKLFF